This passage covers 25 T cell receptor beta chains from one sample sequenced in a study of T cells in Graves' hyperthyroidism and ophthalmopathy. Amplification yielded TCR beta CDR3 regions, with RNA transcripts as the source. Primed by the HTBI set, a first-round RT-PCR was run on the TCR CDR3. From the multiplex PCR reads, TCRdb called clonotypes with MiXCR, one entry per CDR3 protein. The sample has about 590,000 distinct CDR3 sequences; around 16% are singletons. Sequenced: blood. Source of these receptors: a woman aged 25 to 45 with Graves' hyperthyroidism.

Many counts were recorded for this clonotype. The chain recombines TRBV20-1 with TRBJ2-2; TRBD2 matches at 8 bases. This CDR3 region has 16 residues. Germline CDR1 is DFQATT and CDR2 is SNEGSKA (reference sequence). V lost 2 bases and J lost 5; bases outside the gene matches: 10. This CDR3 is CSARTQSGSTTGELFF. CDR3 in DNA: TGCAGTGCTAGAACCCAGAGCGGGAGTACGACCGGGGAGCTGTTTTTT.

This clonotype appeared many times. CDR3 bases: TGTGCCAGCAGCTTGTGGGCTAGCGGGGATTACTCCTACAATGAGCAGTTCTTC. Its translation is CASSLWASGDYSYNEQFF. The chain employs TRBV5-5 and TRBJ2-1, with 9 bases fitting TRBD2. V lost 1 base to trimming and J lost 0 bases; unmatched junction nucleotides: 8. The CDR3 is made up of 18 amino acids. Per germline, CDR1 SGHKS and CDR2 YYEKEE (reference sequence).

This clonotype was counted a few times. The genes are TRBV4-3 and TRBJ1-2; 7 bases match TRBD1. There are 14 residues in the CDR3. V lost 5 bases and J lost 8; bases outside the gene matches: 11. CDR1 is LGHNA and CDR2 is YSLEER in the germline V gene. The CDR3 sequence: CASSMRTGGGGYTF. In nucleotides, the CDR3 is TGCGCCAGCAGCATGCGGACAGGCGGTGGGGGCTACACCTTC.

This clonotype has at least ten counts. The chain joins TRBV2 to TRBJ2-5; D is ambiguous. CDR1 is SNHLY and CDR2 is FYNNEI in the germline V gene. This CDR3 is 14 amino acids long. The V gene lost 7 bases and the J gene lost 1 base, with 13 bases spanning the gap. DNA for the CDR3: TGTGCCAGCATTCGTCCGTGGGGCCAAGAGACCCAGTACTTC. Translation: CASIRPWGQETQYF. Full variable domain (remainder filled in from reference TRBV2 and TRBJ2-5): EPEVTQTPSHQVTQMGQEVILRCVPISNHLYFYWYRQILGQKVEFLVSFYNNEISEKSEIFDDQFSVERPDGSNFTLKIRSTKLEDSAMYFCASIRPWGQETQYFGPGTRLLVL.

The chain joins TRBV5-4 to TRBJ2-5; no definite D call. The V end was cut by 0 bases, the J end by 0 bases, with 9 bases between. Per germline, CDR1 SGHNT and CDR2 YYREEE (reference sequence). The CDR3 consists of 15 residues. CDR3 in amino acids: CASSLDPRNQETQYF. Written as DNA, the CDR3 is TGTGCCAGCAGCTTGGATCCCCGGAACCAAGAGACCCAGTACTTC.

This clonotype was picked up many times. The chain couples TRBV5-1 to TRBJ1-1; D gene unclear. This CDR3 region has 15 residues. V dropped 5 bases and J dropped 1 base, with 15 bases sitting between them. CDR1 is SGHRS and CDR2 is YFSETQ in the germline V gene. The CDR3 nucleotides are TGCGCCAGCAGACCCGTGGTGAGTGGGAACACTGAAGCTTTCTTT. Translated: CASRPVVSGNTEAFF.

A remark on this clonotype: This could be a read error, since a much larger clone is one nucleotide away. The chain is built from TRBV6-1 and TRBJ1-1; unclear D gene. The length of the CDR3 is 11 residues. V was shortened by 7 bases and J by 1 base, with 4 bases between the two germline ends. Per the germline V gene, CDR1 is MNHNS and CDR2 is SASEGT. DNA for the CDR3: TGTGCCAGCATTCAGAACACTGAAGCTTTCTTT. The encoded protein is CASIQNTEAFF.

The CDR3: CASRLLAGGYDEQFF. The DNA for the CDR3 is TGTGCCAGCAGGCTTCTAGCGGGAGGATATGATGAGCAGTTCTTC. The chain is built from TRBV6-1 and TRBJ2-1; TRBD2 matches 11 bases. V dropped 6 bases and J dropped 8; count of bases not matched to a gene: 9. The CDR3 extends over 15 amino acids. Germline CDR1 and CDR2: MNHNS and SASEGT.

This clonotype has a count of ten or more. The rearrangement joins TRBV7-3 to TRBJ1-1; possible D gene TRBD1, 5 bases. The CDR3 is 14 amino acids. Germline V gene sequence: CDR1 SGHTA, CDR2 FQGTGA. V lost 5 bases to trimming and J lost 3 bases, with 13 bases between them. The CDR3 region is CASSPPGRDTEAFF. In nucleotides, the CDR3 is TGTGCCAGCAGCCCCCCGGGGCGCGACACTGAAGCTTTCTTT. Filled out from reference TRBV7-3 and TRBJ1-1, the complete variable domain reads GAGVSQTPSNKVTEKGKYVELRCDPISGHTALYWYRQSLGQGPEFLIYFQGTGAADDSGLPNDRFFAVRPEGSVSTLKIQRTERGDSAVYLCASSPPGRDTEAFFGQGTRLTVV.

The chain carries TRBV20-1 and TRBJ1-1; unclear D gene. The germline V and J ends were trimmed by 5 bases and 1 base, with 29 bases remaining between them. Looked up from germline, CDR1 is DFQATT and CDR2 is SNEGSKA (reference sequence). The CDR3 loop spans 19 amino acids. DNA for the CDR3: TGCAGTGCTCCCGGTGTGGGTTTGTACCATTTGTCACCGAACACTGAAGCTTTCTTT. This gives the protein CSAPGVGLYHLSPNTEAFF.

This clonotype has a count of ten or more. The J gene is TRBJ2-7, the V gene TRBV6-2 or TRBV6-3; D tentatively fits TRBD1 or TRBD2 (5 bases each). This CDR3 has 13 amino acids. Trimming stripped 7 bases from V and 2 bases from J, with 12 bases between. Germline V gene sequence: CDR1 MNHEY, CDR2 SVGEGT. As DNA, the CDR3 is TGTGCCAGCACTGGCAGGGAGACCTACGAGCAGTACTTC. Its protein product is CASTGRETYEQYF.

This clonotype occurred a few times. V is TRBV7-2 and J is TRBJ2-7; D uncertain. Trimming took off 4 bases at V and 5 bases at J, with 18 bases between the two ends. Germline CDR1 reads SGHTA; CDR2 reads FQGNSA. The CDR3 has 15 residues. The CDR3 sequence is CASSSGDFWGNEQYF. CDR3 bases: TGTGCCAGCAGCTCGGGCGATTTCTGGGGTAACGAGCAGTACTTC.

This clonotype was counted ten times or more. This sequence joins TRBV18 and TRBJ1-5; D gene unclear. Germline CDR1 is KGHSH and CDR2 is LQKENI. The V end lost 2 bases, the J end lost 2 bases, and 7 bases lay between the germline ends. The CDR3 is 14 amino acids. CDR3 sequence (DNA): TGTGCCAGCTCACCAGAATTGGGCAATCAGCCCCAGCATTTT. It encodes CASSPELGNQPQHF.

The CDR3 spells CASSHDRAQYNSPLHF. The CDR3 region has the DNA TGTGCCAGCAGCCACGACAGGGCCCAGTATAATTCACCCCTCCACTTT. The chain uses TRBV7-8 and TRBJ1-6, with 7 bases aligning to TRBD1. The germline CDR1 and CDR2 sequences are SGHVS and FQNEAQ. V gave up 5 bases and J gave up 4 bases; unmatched junction bases: 8. This CDR3 is 16 amino acids long.

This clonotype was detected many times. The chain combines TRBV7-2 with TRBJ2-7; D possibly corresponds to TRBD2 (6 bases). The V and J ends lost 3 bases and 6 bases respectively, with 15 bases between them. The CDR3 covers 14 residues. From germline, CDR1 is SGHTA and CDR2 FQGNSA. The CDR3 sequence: CASSFSGGWGEQYF. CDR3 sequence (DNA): TGTGCCAGCAGCTTTAGCGGAGGGTGGGGCGAGCAGTACTTC.

The CDR3, as DNA: TGTGCCATCAGTGAGTCAGGGGGCAATGAGCAGTTCTTC. Amino acid sequence: CAISESGGNEQFF. V is TRBV10-3 and J is TRBJ2-1, with D possibly being TRBD1 (6 bases). The V end lost 0 bases, the J end lost 6 bases, and 6 bases lay between the germline ends. This CDR3 is built from 13 residues. The V gene's germline CDR1 is ENHRY and CDR2 SYGVKD.

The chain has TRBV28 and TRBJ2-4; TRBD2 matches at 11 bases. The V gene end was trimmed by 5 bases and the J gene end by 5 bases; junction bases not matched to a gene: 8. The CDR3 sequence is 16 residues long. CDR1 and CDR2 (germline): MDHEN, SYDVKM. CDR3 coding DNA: TGTGCCAGCAGTCCCAAAGATAGCGGGAGGGAAAACATTCAGTACTTC. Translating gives CASSPKDSGRENIQYF.

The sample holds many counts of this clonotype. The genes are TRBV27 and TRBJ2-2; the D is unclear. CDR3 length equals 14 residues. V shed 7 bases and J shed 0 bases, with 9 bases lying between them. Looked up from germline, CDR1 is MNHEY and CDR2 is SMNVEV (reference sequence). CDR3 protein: CASMMGTNTGELFF. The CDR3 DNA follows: TGTGCCAGCATGATGGGAACGAACACCGGGGAGCTGTTTTTT.

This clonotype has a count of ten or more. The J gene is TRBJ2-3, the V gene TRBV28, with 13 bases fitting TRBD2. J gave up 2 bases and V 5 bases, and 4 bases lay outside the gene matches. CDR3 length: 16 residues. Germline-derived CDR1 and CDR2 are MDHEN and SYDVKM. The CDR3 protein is CASSGTSGKNTDTQYF. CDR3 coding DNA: TGTGCCAGCAGTGGGACTAGCGGGAAAAACACAGATACGCAGTATTTT.

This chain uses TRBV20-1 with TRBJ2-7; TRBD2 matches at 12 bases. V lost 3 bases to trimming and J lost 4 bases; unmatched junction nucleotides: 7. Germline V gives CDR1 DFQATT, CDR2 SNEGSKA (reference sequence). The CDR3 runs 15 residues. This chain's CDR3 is CSASPVGLAGYEQYF. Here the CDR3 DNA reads TGCAGTGCTAGCCCCGTAGGACTAGCGGGGTACGAGCAGTACTTC.

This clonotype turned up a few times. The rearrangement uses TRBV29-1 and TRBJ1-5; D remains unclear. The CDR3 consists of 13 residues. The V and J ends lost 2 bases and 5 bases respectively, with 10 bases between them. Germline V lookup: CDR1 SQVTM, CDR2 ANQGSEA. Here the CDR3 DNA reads TGCAGCGTTGAACTAGGATGGGATCAGCCCCAGCATTTT. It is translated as CSVELGWDQPQHF.

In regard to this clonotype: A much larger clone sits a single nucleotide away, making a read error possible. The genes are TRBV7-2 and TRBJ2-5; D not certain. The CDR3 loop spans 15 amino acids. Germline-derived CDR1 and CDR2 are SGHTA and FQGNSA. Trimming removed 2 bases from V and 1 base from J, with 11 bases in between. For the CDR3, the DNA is TGTGCCAGCAGCTTAACGGCGAGGATCCAAGAGACCCAGTACTTC. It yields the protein CASSLTARIQETQYF.

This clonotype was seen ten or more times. The chain's CDR3 is CASSDRTGGNTEAFF. CDR3 DNA sequence: TGTGCCAGCAGCGACCGGACAGGGGGGAACACTGAAGCTTTCTTT. This rearrangement joins TRBV6-1 to TRBJ1-1; 10 bases fit TRBD1. V lost 6 bases, J lost 1 base, and 5 bases stayed unmatched. Germline values: CDR1 MNHNS, CDR2 SASEGT. The CDR3 length is 15 residues.

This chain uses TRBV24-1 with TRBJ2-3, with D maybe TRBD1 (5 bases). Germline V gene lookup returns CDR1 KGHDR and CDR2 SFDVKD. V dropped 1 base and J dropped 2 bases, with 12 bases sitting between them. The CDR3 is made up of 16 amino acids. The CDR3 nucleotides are TGTGCCACCAGTGATTTACAACAGGCGAACACAGATACGCAGTATTTT. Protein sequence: CATSDLQQANTDTQYF.

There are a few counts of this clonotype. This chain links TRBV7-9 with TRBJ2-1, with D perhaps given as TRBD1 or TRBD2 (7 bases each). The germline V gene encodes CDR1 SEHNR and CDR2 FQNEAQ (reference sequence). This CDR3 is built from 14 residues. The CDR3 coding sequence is TGTGCTTCAAGGGAGGGGGCTTCCTACAATGAGCAGTTCTTC. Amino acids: CASREGASYNEQFF.